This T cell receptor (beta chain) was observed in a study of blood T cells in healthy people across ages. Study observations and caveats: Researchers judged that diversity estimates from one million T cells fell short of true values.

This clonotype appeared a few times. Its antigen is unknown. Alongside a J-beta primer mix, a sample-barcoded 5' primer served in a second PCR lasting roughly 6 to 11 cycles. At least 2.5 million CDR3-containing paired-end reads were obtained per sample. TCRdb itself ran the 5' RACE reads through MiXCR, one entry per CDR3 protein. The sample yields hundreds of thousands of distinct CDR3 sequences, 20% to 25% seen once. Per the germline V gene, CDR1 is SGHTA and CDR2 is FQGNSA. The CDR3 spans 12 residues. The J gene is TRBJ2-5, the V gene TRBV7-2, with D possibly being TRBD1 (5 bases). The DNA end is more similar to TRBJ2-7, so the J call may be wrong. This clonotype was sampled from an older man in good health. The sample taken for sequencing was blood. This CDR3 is CASSVWGHEQYF. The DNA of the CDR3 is TGTGCCAGCAGCGTTTGGGGCCACGAGCAGTACTTC.